One and the same sample provided the 18 T cell receptor beta chains below, sequenced in a study of blood T cell repertoires in COVID-19. Profiled with immunoSEQ multiplex PCR; TCRdb holds only in-frame clones, not every one. The table has 250,000 or so clones, 84% seen once. The sample taken for sequencing was peripheral blood. These receptors were collected from a man aged 50-59 years with acute or convalescent COVID-19.

The CDR3 sequence: CAWSTRMASGGAYEQYF. In nucleotides, the CDR3 is TGTGCCTGGAGTACCCGAATGGCTAGCGGGGGGGCGTACGAGCAGTACTTC. The V and J genes are TRBV30 and TRBJ2-7; 12 bases are shared with TRBD2. Germline CDR1 is GTSNPN and CDR2 is SVGIG (reference sequence). V dropped 2 bases and J dropped 4; count of bases not matched to a gene: 12. The CDR3 runs to 17 residues.

A note on this clone: Other DNA sequences in this sample translate to the same CDR3. V and J are TRBV19 and TRBJ1-1; TRBD1 might be the D (5 bases). The germline V gene encodes CDR1 LNHDA and CDR2 SQIVND (reference sequence). CDR3 length equals 14 residues. Trimming removed 2 bases from V and 0 bases from J, with 7 bases in between. The CDR3 DNA reads as TGTGCCAGTAGTATAACGGGGGTGAACACTGAAGCTTTCTTT. This encodes CASSITGVNTEAFF.

The V and J genes are TRBV6-5 and TRBJ2-1, with TRBD2 identical over 9 bases. CDR1 is MNHEY, CDR2 SVGAGI, per germline. This CDR3 is 15 amino acids long. With V trimmed by 7 bases and J by 1 base, 5 bases remained unmatched. CDR3 amino acids: CASTRTSASYNEQFF. In DNA, the CDR3 is TGTGCCAGCACCCGGACTAGCGCTTCCTACAATGAGCAGTTCTTC.

The V call is TRBV11-3, the J call TRBJ2-3; 12 nucleotides agree with TRBD1. CDR1 is SGHNT and CDR2 is YENEEA in the germline V gene. This CDR3 contains 16 residues. Trimming at V came to 4 bases and at J to 4 bases, leaving 6 bases not matched to a gene. The chain's CDR3 is CASSSGQGAFPDTQYF. The CDR3 DNA follows: TGTGCCAGCAGCTCGGGACAGGGGGCGTTCCCAGATACGCAGTATTTT.

The chain employs TRBV18 and TRBJ1-1, with no clear D. Looked up from germline, CDR1 is KGHSH and CDR2 is LQKENI. Between the trimmed V and J ends, which lost 11 bases and 0 bases, there was a span of 13 bases. The CDR3 spans 13 residues. Here the CDR3 DNA reads TGTGCCCCAAAATCGGGTTTGAACACTGAAGCTTTCTTT. Translating it yields CAPKSGLNTEAFF.

This chain links TRBV21-1 with TRBJ1-5; the DNA was not compared with TRBD1, the D call given in the table. TRBV21-1 is reported as a pseudogene. This CDR3 is built from 20 residues. The DNA for the CDR3 is TGTGCCAGCAGCAAAGTACCTCTCATCGGGACAGATTATAGCAATCAGCCCCAGCATTTT. Its translation: CASSKVPLIGTDYSNQPQHF.

The table lists this clone with a count of one. CDR3 bases: TGTGCCAGCAGTGATCACAGGGTGCGGGAAAAACTGTTTTTT. Its translation: CASSDHRVREKLFF. The V gene is TRBV6-1, the J gene TRBJ1-4; weak D call: TRBD1 (6 bases). Germline-derived CDR1 and CDR2 are MNHNS and SASEGT. This CDR3 comprises 14 residues. Trimming cost V 3 bases and J 8 bases, with 13 bases left between them.

V is TRBV12-3 or TRBV12-4 and J is TRBJ1-1, with D hard to call. The CDR3 runs to 11 residues. The germline V and J ends were trimmed by 1 base and 6 bases, with 3 bases remaining between them. The CDR3, as DNA: TGTGCCAGCAGTTTAGGGCCTGAAGCTTTCTTT. Translated, it gives CASSLGPEAFF.

The chain carries TRBV18 and TRBJ1-1; D not certain. Looked up from germline, CDR1 is KGHSH and CDR2 is LQKENI. V lost 3 bases, J lost 1 base, and 12 bases lay in between. The CDR3 consists of 15 residues. CDR3 loop: CASSPQRSQNTEAFF. DNA of the CDR3: TGTGCCAGCTCACCCCAGCGGTCTCAGAACACTGAAGCTTTCTTT.

The chain has TRBV24-1 and TRBJ1-1; TRBD1 is a possible D gene (5 bases). Per the germline V gene, CDR1 is KGHDR and CDR2 is SFDVKD. Trimming pared 3 bases from V and 1 base from J, leaving 17 bases between. There are 17 residues in the CDR3. This CDR3 is CATSDLPWGGRNTEAFF. DNA for the CDR3: TGTGCCACCAGTGATCTCCCCTGGGGGGGGAGGAACACTGAAGCTTTCTTT.

In its sample, this clone was seen once. The chain uses TRBV19 and TRBJ2-7; 8 nucleotides line up with TRBD2. After removal of 5 bases from V and 5 bases from J, the junction contained 8 bases not matched to a gene. The CDR3 is 14 residues long. The germline V gene has CDR1 LNHDA and CDR2 SQIVND (reference sequence). The CDR3, as DNA: TGTGCCAGTAGTGAACGGACTAGCCTCCACGAGCAGTACTTC. Its translation is CASSERTSLHEQYF.

The rearrangement uses TRBV11-3 and TRBJ2-7; D is possibly TRBD1 (6 bases). The CDR3 runs to 14 residues. The germline CDR1 and CDR2 sequences are SGHNT and YENEEA. V dropped 4 bases and J dropped 4 bases, with 14 bases sitting between them. The DNA for the CDR3 is TGTGCCAGCAGCTCCCAGGGGCTAGGGTACGAGCAGTACTTC. Protein product: CASSSQGLGYEQYF.

The V call is TRBV12-3 or TRBV12-4, the J call TRBJ1-1; unclear D gene. Trimming took off 5 bases at V and 4 bases at J, with 11 bases between the two ends. The CDR3 contains 13 residues. The CDR3 here is CASSPVRFTEAFF. The DNA of the CDR3 is TGTGCCAGCAGTCCCGTCAGGTTCACTGAAGCTTTCTTT.

The V gene is TRBV18, the J gene TRBJ2-7, with D possibly TRBD2 on 6 matching bases. The length of the CDR3 is 14 residues. Trimming shortened V by 3 bases and J by 5 bases, and 14 bases separated the two germline ends. Per germline, CDR1 KGHSH and CDR2 LQKENI. This CDR3 reads CASSPRGGKDEQYF. CDR3 DNA: TGTGCCAGCTCACCGAGGGGAGGTAAAGACGAGCAGTACTTC.

This rearrangement joins TRBV5-4 to TRBJ1-5, with TRBD1 matching 10 bases. The germline CDR1 and CDR2 sequences are SGHNT and YYREEE (reference sequence). The CDR3 loop spans 15 amino acids. With 4 bases clipped from V and 4 bases from J, the junction kept 5 bases outside the gene matches. The CDR3 coding sequence is TGTGCCAGCAGCAGACAGGGGGCTAGAAATCAGCCCCAGCATTTT. This gives the protein CASSRQGARNQPQHF.

This clone has a handful of counts. This chain joins TRBV5-5 and TRBJ1-2, with 11 bases matching TRBD1. V dropped 5 bases and J dropped 8; count of bases not matched to a gene: 11. This CDR3 has 15 residues. Germline lookup yields CDR1 SGHKS and CDR2 YYEKEE (reference sequence). The CDR3 protein is CASRPGQGAALGYTF. CDR3 sequence (DNA): TGTGCCAGCAGGCCCGGACAGGGGGCGGCGTTGGGCTACACCTTC.

As concerns this clone: A junction end diverges from the germline sequence, so it may reflect a read error. V and J are TRBV5-1 and TRBJ2-3, with D possibly TRBD1 on 6 matching bases. CDR1 and CDR2 from the germline V gene are SGHRS and YFSETQ. CDR3 length: 15 residues. The CDR3 nucleotides are TGCGCCAGCAACTTGGGGACACAAGGTGGGGATACGCAGTATTTT. Amino acid sequence: CASNLGTQGGDTQYF.

V gene TRBV7-9 combines with J gene TRBJ1-2; 7 nucleotides agree with TRBD1. Germline CDR1 and CDR2: SEHNR and FQNEAQ (reference sequence). V was pared by 6 bases and J by 0 bases, with 4 bases of the junction left unmatched. There are 14 residues in the CDR3. CDR3 nucleotide sequence: TGTGCCAGCAGTTCGGGACAGCCTAACTATGGCTACACCTTC. This sequence encodes CASSSGQPNYGYTF.